These 32 T cell receptor beta chains share one sample of origin, sequenced in a study of cytomegalovirus exposure and HLA in healthy donors. TCRdb keeps only in-frame clones here, not all; method: immunoSEQ multiplex PCR. The sample includes roughly 330,000 clones, about nine tenths seen only once; the top ten take about 1.2%. Sequences were obtained from PBMCs. These receptors all come from a woman in her twenties or thirties in good health and CMV-seropositive.

In this sample, this clone turned up a few times. The V gene is TRBV30, the J gene TRBJ1-2; 8 positions agree with TRBD1. Germline assignment: CDR1 GTSNPN and CDR2 SVGIG (reference sequence). V was clipped by 3 bases and J by 10 bases; unmatched bases: 10. CDR3 length: 13 amino acids. The CDR3 DNA is TGTGCCTGGAGAGGACAGGGCGATTCTATCTACACCTTC. This sequence encodes CAWRGQGDSIYTF.

This chain connects TRBV28 to TRBJ1-4; D remains ambiguous. The CDR3 has 15 amino acids. Germline CDR1 MDHEN, CDR2 SYDVKM. Deletions cut 5 bases from V and 3 bases from J, with 13 bases between. The CDR3 DNA reads TGTGCCAGCAGTCCCGTACTTAGTTCTAATGAAAAACTGTTTTTT. It is translated as CASSPVLSSNEKLFF. The variable domain in full, with the rest retrieved from reference TRBV28 and TRBJ1-4, is DVKVTQSSRYLVKRTGEKVFLECVQDMDHENMFWYRQDPGLGLRLIYFSYDVKMKEKGDIPEGYSVSREKKERFSLILESASTNQTSMYLCASSPVLSSNEKLFFGSGTQLSVL.

V gene TRBV12-2 combines with J gene TRBJ2-7. TRBV12-2 is classified as a pseudogene. This CDR3 comprises 17 residues. This CDR3 reads CASRFGRETPFSYEQYF. CDR3 in DNA: TGTGCAAGTCGCTTCGGACGCGAGACTCCGTTCTCCTACGAGCAGTACTTC.

The chain couples TRBV6-6 to TRBJ1-1; D possibly corresponds to TRBD1 (5 bases). The CDR3 has 15 residues. V lost 6 bases and J lost 3, with 17 bases in between. CDR1 and CDR2 from the germline V gene are MNHNY and SVGAGI (reference sequence). CDR3 in amino acids: CASSLPTRGDTEAFF. CDR3 nucleotides: TGTGCCAGCAGCCTACCTACTAGGGGCGACACTGAAGCTTTCTTT.

This chain joins TRBV6-5 and TRBJ1-1; 7 positions match TRBD1. Trimming took 5 bases from V and 5 from J; bases not matched to a gene: 8. In germline, CDR1 is MNHEY, CDR2 SVGAGI. The CDR3 length is 14 residues. The CDR3 protein is CASSNRDSRTEAFF. CDR3 sequence (DNA): TGTGCCAGCAGTAACCGGGACAGTAGAACTGAAGCTTTCTTT.

CDR3 sequence (DNA): TGTGCCAGCAGACGTGGTCAGGGCGGGGGTTACAATGAGCAGTTCTTC. Its translation is CASRRGQGGGYNEQFF. The V call is TRBV5-4, the J call TRBJ2-1; 7 nucleotides align to TRBD2. The CDR3 consists of 16 residues. Trimming at V came to 5 bases and at J to 4 bases, leaving 12 bases not matched to a gene. Germline CDR1 and CDR2: SGHNT and YYREEE (reference sequence).

The rearrangement uses TRBV13 and TRBJ2-1; 15 nucleotides match TRBD2. Trimming took 5 bases from V and 5 from J; bases not matched to a gene: 10. Germline V gene sequence: CDR1 PRHDT, CDR2 FYEKMQ (reference sequence). CDR3 length equals 18 residues. The CDR3 spells CASSPRTSGRVGHNEQFF. The CDR3 DNA reads as TGTGCCAGCAGCCCCCGGACTAGCGGGAGGGTCGGGCACAATGAGCAGTTCTTC.

The chain joins TRBV29-1 to TRBJ2-1, with D unresolved. CDR3 length: 11 residues. Germline CDR1 SQVTM, CDR2 ANQGSEA. CDR3 coding DNA: TGCACCGTAGAGGCTGCCAATGAGCAGTTCTTC. This gives the protein CTVEAANEQFF.

V and J are TRBV10-3 and TRBJ2-7; maybe TRBD1 (5 bases). Germline values: CDR1 ENHRY, CDR2 SYGVKD. The CDR3 runs to 14 residues. V was trimmed by 3 bases and J by 4 bases, leaving 13 bases between them. For the CDR3, the DNA is TGTGCCATCAGTGATCCCCAGGGATTGTACGAGCAGTACTTC. This encodes CAISDPQGLYEQYF.

The gene calls are TRBV5-1 and TRBJ1-4, with a weak D call TRBD1 (6 bases). CDR1 and CDR2 (germline): SGHRS, YFSETQ. The V end was cut by 6 bases, the J end by 4 bases, with 13 bases between. This CDR3 has 14 residues. The DNA of the CDR3 is TGCGCCAGCAAGGACAGAGTCAATAATGAAAAACTGTTTTTT. Encoded protein: CASKDRVNNEKLFF. The full variable domain, in which reference TRBV5-1 and TRBJ1-4 provide the parts outside the CDR3, is KAGVTQTPRYLIKTRGQQVTLSCSPISGHRSVSWYQQTPGQGLQFLFEYFSETQRNKGNFPGRFSGRQFSNSRSEMNVSTLELGDSALYLCASKDRVNNEKLFFGSGTQLSVL.

The chain is built from TRBV5-6 and TRBJ1-6, with 8 bases lining up with TRBD1. The germline gives CDR1 SGHDT, CDR2 YYEEEE. Trimming took 5 bases from V and 6 from J; bases not matched to a gene: 7. The length of the CDR3 is 15 residues. The CDR3 DNA follows: TGTGCCAGCAGTTTCGGACAGGGACGTAATTCACCCCTCCACTTT. It is translated as CASSFGQGRNSPLHF.

In this sample, this clone turned up a few times. This chain connects TRBV5-6 to TRBJ2-7, with a tentative D call TRBD2 (5 bases). The CDR3 has 11 amino acids. CDR1 is SGHDT and CDR2 is YYEEEE in the germline V gene. CDR3 bases: TGTGCCAGCAGCTTGGCGGCGGAGGTCTGGGTC. The encoded protein is CASSLAAEVWV.

The chain has TRBV27 and TRBJ2-1; 11 nucleotides match TRBD2. Losses at the gene ends were 5 bases for V and 4 bases for J; bases not matched to a gene: 4. Germline values: CDR1 MNHEY, CDR2 SMNVEV (reference sequence). The CDR3 totals 15 residues. The CDR3 here is CASSPRTSGYNEQFF. The CDR3 DNA reads TGTGCCAGCAGTCCCAGGACTAGCGGGTACAATGAGCAGTTCTTC.

The chain couples TRBV28 to TRBJ1-5; tentatively, D is TRBD1 (6 bases). Trimming removed 6 bases from V and 7 bases from J, with 22 bases in between. Germline-derived CDR1 and CDR2 are MDHEN and SYDVKM. This CDR3 has 16 amino acids. CDR3 sequence reads: CASSRRTTGRRQPQHF. In nucleotides, the CDR3 is TGTGCCAGCAGCAGAAGAACAACAGGGAGGCGACAGCCCCAGCATTTT. Looking up the rest from reference TRBV28 and TRBJ1-5 gives the full variable domain: DVKVTQSSRYLVKRTGEKVFLECVQDMDHENMFWYRQDPGLGLRLIYFSYDVKMKEKGDIPEGYSVSREKKERFSLILESASTNQTSMYLCASSRRTTGRRQPQHFGDGTRLSIL.

The chain couples TRBV7-6 to TRBJ1-1, with D maybe TRBD1 (5 bases). CDR1 is SGHVS, CDR2 FNYEAQ, per germline. The CDR3 totals 13 residues. Trimming removed 5 bases at V and 8 bases at J, with 15 bases between. CDR3 region: CASSVTGLAEAFF. CDR3 sequence (DNA): TGTGCCAGCAGCGTAACAGGTTTGGCGGAAGCTTTCTTT.

This sequence joins TRBV29-1 and TRBJ1-1, with TRBD1 as a possible D gene (6 bases). Germline loops: CDR1 SQVTM, CDR2 ANQGSEA. V was trimmed by 7 bases and J by 6 bases, leaving 24 bases between them. The CDR3 runs to 15 residues. CDR3 sequence reads: CSAAGQPVGLAEAFF. CDR3 nucleotides: TGCAGCGCGGCGGGACAACCCGTAGGGTTAGCTGAAGCTTTCTTT.

This clone was counted a few times. J is TRBJ1-2 and V is TRBV5-6; TRBD1 is a possible D gene (6 bases). Germline V CDR1 and CDR2: SGHDT, YYEEEE. Trimming shortened V by 0 bases and J by 0 bases, and 12 bases separated the two germline ends. CDR3 length: 16 amino acids. CDR3 DNA: TGTGCCAGCAGCTTGGGAGGGGGATTTTCTAACTATGGCTACACCTTC. Its protein is CASSLGGGFSNYGYTF.

The rearrangement links TRBV25-1 to TRBJ2-1; D ambiguous. This CDR3 contains 13 residues. The V end lost 8 bases, the J end lost 6 bases, and 14 bases lay between the germline ends. Germline CDR1 reads MGHDK; CDR2 reads SYGVNS. The CDR3 region is CASFNPPSNEQFF. In nucleotides, the CDR3 is TGTGCCAGCTTCAACCCCCCGAGCAATGAGCAGTTCTTC.

The chain combines TRBV7-9 with TRBJ2-3; no reliable D call. CDR1 is SEHNR, CDR2 FQNEAQ, per germline (reference sequence). The CDR3 runs to 11 residues. With 5 bases removed from V and 6 bases from J, the gap between germline ends came to 6 bases. The chain's CDR3 is CASSEADTQYF. DNA for the CDR3: TGTGCCAGCAGCGAAGCGGATACGCAGTATTTT.

With respect to this clone: Within the sample, other DNA sequences also encode this same CDR3. The V call is TRBV9, the J call TRBJ2-7, with a weak D call TRBD1 (8 bases). The germline V gene encodes CDR1 SGDLS and CDR2 YYNGEE. The CDR3 contains 15 residues. The V end was cut by 0 bases, the J end by 2 bases, with 12 bases between. This CDR3 is CASSVGQGTTYEQYF. The CDR3 region has the DNA TGTGCCAGCAGCGTAGGACAGGGGACTACCTACGAGCAGTACTTC. The variable domain in full, with the rest retrieved from reference TRBV9 and TRBJ2-7, is DSGVTQTPKHLITATGQRVTLRCSPRSGDLSVYWYQQSLDQGLQFLIQYYNGEERAKGNILERFSAQQFPDLHSELNLSSLELGDSALYFCASSVGQGTTYEQYFGPGTRLTVT.

As to this clone: At one end the junction does not follow the germline gene, possibly because of a read error. The chain uses TRBV6-5 and TRBJ1-1; D might be TRBD1 (5 bases). The CDR3 is 15 residues long. Germline V gene data show CDR1 as MNHEY and CDR2 as SVGAGI. DNA of the CDR3: TGTGCCAGCAGGTACTCGGGGCAGGTTAACACTGAAGCTTTCTTT. Residues: CASRYSGQVNTEAFF.

The rearrangement uses TRBV5-1 and TRBJ2-4; maybe TRBD1 (7 bases). CDR1 and CDR2 (germline): SGHRS, YFSETQ. The CDR3 length is 18 residues. V was shortened by 1 base and J by 1 base, with 18 bases between the two germline ends. The CDR3 reads CASSLTFTGEVAKNIQYF. In DNA, the CDR3 is TGCGCCAGCAGCTTGACATTTACAGGGGAGGTGGCCAAAAACATTCAGTACTTC.

This clone has just one count. J is TRBJ1-4 and V is TRBV2; D remains ambiguous. The CDR3 is 17 amino acids. Between the trimmed V and J ends, which lost 5 bases and 4 bases, there was a span of 20 bases. Germline V gives CDR1 SNHLY, CDR2 FYNNEI. This CDR3 reads CASSNLPARSGNEKLFF. For the CDR3, the DNA is TGTGCCAGCAGTAACTTACCGGCTAGGTCCGGTAATGAAAAACTGTTTTTT.

This chain connects TRBV11-2 to TRBJ2-1; the match to TRBD2 covers 12 bases. This CDR3 spans 15 amino acids. Looked up from germline, CDR1 is SGHAT and CDR2 is FQNNGV. With V trimmed by 5 bases and J by 7 bases, 6 bases remained unmatched. The CDR3: CASSHSSGGDNEQFF. In DNA form, the CDR3 reads TGTGCCAGCAGCCATTCTAGCGGGGGGGATAATGAGCAGTTCTTC. The full variable domain, completed using reference TRBV11-2 and TRBJ2-1, is EAGVAQSPRYKIIEKRQSVAFWCNPISGHATLYWYQQILGQGPKLLIQFQNNGVVDDSQLPKDRFSAERLKGVDSTLKIQPAKLEDSAVYLCASSHSSGGDNEQFFGPGTRLTVL.

This chain uses TRBV30 with TRBJ2-5, with D tentatively TRBD1 (6 bases). Per germline, CDR1 GTSNPN and CDR2 SVGIG (reference sequence). V was pared by 2 bases and J by 1 base, with 14 bases between. The CDR3 is 15 amino acids. The CDR3 region is CAWSPEGDLQETQYF. Here the CDR3 DNA reads TGTGCCTGGAGTCCCGAGGGGGATCTCCAAGAGACCCAGTACTTC.

This chain joins TRBV5-6 and TRBJ1-5; 7 nucleotides line up with TRBD1. V dropped 2 bases and J dropped 2; count of bases not matched to a gene: 4. The CDR3 totals 15 residues. Germline CDR1 reads SGHDT; CDR2 reads YYEEEE. In DNA form, the CDR3 reads TGTGCCAGCAGCTTAAGGGGGCGGGGCAATCAGCCCCAGCATTTT. This sequence encodes CASSLRGRGNQPQHF.

The rearrangement uses TRBV7-9 and TRBJ2-5; no firm D call. This CDR3 spans 12 amino acids. Germline CDR1 and CDR2: SEHNR and FQNEAQ (reference sequence). Between the trimmed V and J ends, which lost 3 bases and 5 bases, there was a span of 7 bases. This CDR3 reads CASSFPGETQYF. DNA for the CDR3: TGTGCCAGCAGCTTCCCCGGTGAGACCCAGTACTTC. Combining the CDR3 with reference TRBV7-9 and TRBJ2-5 gives the whole variable domain DTGVSQNPRHKITKRGQNVTFRCDPISEHNRLYWYRQTLGQGPEFLTYFQNEAQLEKSRLLSDRFSAERPKGSFSTLEIQRTEQGDSAMYLCASSFPGETQYFGPGTRLLVL.

To note about this clone: This sample includes further DNA sequences coding for the same CDR3. The gene calls are TRBV27 and TRBJ2-7; the D is unclear. V dropped 5 bases and J dropped 0 bases, with 8 bases sitting between them. Per germline, CDR1 MNHEY and CDR2 SMNVEV (reference sequence). The CDR3 extends over 13 amino acids. The DNA for the CDR3 is TGTGCCAGCAGTCCCGGCGACTCCTACGAGCAGTACTTC. Protein sequence: CASSPGDSYEQYF.

Remarks on this clone: The sample contains more than one DNA sequence encoding this CDR3. This chain uses TRBV2 with TRBJ2-7; D possibly corresponds to TRBD1 (6 bases). Germline CDR1 is SNHLY and CDR2 is FYNNEI. CDR3 length equals 12 residues. The V end was cut by 8 bases, the J end by 0 bases, with 8 bases between. The CDR3 sequence is CASRGGSYEQYF. CDR3 coding DNA: TGTGCCAGCCGAGGGGGCTCCTACGAGCAGTACTTC. Combining the CDR3 with reference TRBV2 and TRBJ2-7 gives the whole variable domain EPEVTQTPSHQVTQMGQEVILRCVPISNHLYFYWYRQILGQKVEFLVSFYNNEISEKSEIFDDQFSVERPDGSNFTLKIRSTKLEDSAMYFCASRGGSYEQYFGPGTRLTVT.

V usage is TRBV14 and J usage is TRBJ1-1; no definite D call. The ends were cut back, 2 bases at V and 1 base at J, with 5 bases in the middle. This CDR3 has 13 residues. Germline assignment: CDR1 SGHDN and CDR2 FVKESK. The CDR3 bases are TGTGCCAGCAGCCAAAATCGGAACACTGAAGCTTTCTTT. It specifies CASSQNRNTEAFF.

V is TRBV27 and J is TRBJ1-2, with TRBD1 matching over 7 bases. Losses at the gene ends were 8 bases for V and 4 bases for J; bases not matched to a gene: 7. The CDR3 spans 13 residues. Germline V gene sequence: CDR1 MNHEY, CDR2 SMNVEV (reference sequence). DNA of the CDR3: TGTGCCAGCGCCTTCGGGACAGCCTATGGCTACACCTTC. This encodes CASAFGTAYGYTF.

Written as DNA, the CDR3 is TGTGCCAGCAGTAGCGGGGGGGCCCTAGATACGCAGTATTTT. Its translation is CASSSGGALDTQYF. This sequence joins TRBV2 and TRBJ2-3; 10 bases align to TRBD2. CDR1 is SNHLY, CDR2 FYNNEI, per germline. J gave up 5 bases and V 5 bases, and 4 bases lay outside the gene matches. The CDR3 totals 14 residues. Full variable domain (rest looked up from reference TRBV2 and TRBJ2-3): EPEVTQTPSHQVTQMGQEVILRCVPISNHLYFYWYRQILGQKVEFLVSFYNNEISEKSEIFDDQFSVERPDGSNFTLKIRSTKLEDSAMYFCASSSGGALDTQYFGPGTRLTVL.